The present TCR beta chain was sequenced within a study of T cell responses to AZD1222 COVID-19 vaccine. Study-level results: Repertoires were obtained only post-peak T cell response. Donors in the cohort were predominantly white British and more often female, and clonal diversity was possibly underestimated. Vaccine-related CD4 TCRs covered spike, predominating at 160-218 and 743-854.

The method was immunoSEQ multiplex PCR; TCRdb's version includes in-frame clones alone and lacks a portion of them. The sample holds some 100,000 clones, around 89% seen once. Per germline, CDR1 SGHRS and CDR2 YFSETQ. The V end lost 4 bases, the J end lost 4 bases, and 14 bases lay between the germline ends. This CDR3 is built from 14 residues. This clone has more than one count but fewer than ten. Its cognate antigen is unknown. The receptor was derived from an adult who received the AZD1222 COVID-19 vaccine. The gene calls are TRBV5-1 and TRBJ1-2, with D perhaps TRBD1 (5 bases). Sequences were derived from peripheral blood, sampled 28 days after the second AZD1222 dose. The CDR3 protein is CASSEGTLGYGYTF. The DNA for the CDR3 is TGCGCCAGCAGCGAAGGGACGCTTGGCTATGGCTACACCTTC.